What follows are 7 T cell receptor beta chains derived from one specimen sequenced in a study of T cells after yellow fever vaccination. MiXCR, run by TCRdb on the 5' RACE reads, gives a single entry per CDR3 protein. The sample includes about 63,000 distinct CDR3 sequences, roughly 7.4% of them seen just once. Sample: CD8+ T cells sorted from PBMCs, taken 15 days after the yellow fever booster vaccination. The receptors stem from a man younger than 40 who received the YFV17D yellow fever vaccine.

This clonotype was seen at least ten times. This chain uses TRBV30 with TRBJ2-1; no clear D gene. This CDR3 contains 10 residues. Germline V CDR1 and CDR2: GTSNPN, SVGIG (reference sequence). Trimming took 2 bases from V and 8 from J, leaving 4 bases between them. The CDR3 nucleotides read TGTGCCTGGAGTCCCCATGAGCAGTTCTTC. It encodes CAWSPHEQFF.

There are a few counts of this clonotype. The V call is TRBV9, the J call TRBJ2-7; 10 nucleotides match TRBD2. This CDR3 has 16 residues. Per germline, CDR1 SGDLS and CDR2 YYNGEE. After removal of 6 bases from V and 1 base from J, the junction contained 10 bases not matched to a gene. The CDR3 nucleotides are TGTGCCAGCATTATAAGCGGGAGGGGTCTGTCCTACGAGCAGTACTTC. Translating it yields CASIISGRGLSYEQYF.

This clonotype was observed many times. V is TRBV4-2 and J is TRBJ2-1; the D gene is possibly TRBD1 (5 bases). The CDR3 totals 18 residues. Trimming left V 0 bases short and J 0 bases short, with 15 bases between. CDR1 is LGHNA, CDR2 YNFKEQ, per germline. Here the CDR3 DNA reads TGTGCCAGCAGCCAAGATGAATCGAAGGGGTTCTCCTACAATGAGCAGTTCTTC. Translated, it gives CASSQDESKGFSYNEQFF.

This clonotype was seen many times. The V and J genes are TRBV7-2 and TRBJ2-1; a weak D match, TRBD2 (6 bases). V lost 2 bases and J lost 3, with 14 bases in between. The V gene's germline CDR1 is SGHTA and CDR2 FQGNSA. This CDR3 has 16 amino acids. CDR3 DNA: TGTGCCAGCAGCTTATCCCTAGCGTCGGTCTACAATGAGCAGTTCTTC. It translates to CASSLSLASVYNEQFF.

This clonotype was found many times. This sequence joins TRBV3-1 and TRBJ1-4; D possibly corresponds to TRBD1 (5 bases). The ends were cut back, 3 bases at V and 1 base at J, with 18 bases in the middle. CDR3 size: 18 residues. Per the germline V gene, CDR1 is LGHDT and CDR2 is YNNKEL (reference sequence). CDR3 sequence: CASSQVHSAGETNEKLFF. CDR3 DNA sequence: TGTGCCAGCAGCCAGGTCCACTCTGCGGGGGAAACTAATGAAAAACTGTTTTTT.

This clonotype appeared many times. This chain links TRBV6-2 or TRBV6-3 with TRBJ2-2; TRBD1 matches 10 bases. The CDR3 runs to 15 residues. Germline trimming cut 10 bases from V and 1 base from J; bases unmatched to any gene: 6. Germline V gene sequence: CDR1 MNHEY, CDR2 SVGEGT. The CDR3 protein is CAIEGTGVNTGELFF. The CDR3 DNA sequence: TGTGCCATAGAAGGGACAGGGGTGAACACCGGGGAGCTGTTTTTT.

The sample holds many counts of this clonotype. The chain uses TRBV20-1 and TRBJ2-5, with D possibly being TRBD1 (6 bases). This CDR3 is built from 18 residues. The germline V gene has CDR1 DFQATT and CDR2 SNEGSKA (reference sequence). Here the CDR3 reads CSHMTDRADGRTPGTQYF. For the CDR3, the DNA is TGCAGCCATATGACGGACAGAGCTGATGGCCGAACCCCCGGGACCCAGTACTTC.